This TCR beta chain was profiled in a study of shared clonotypes between healthy human individuals. This table comes from immunoSEQ multiplex PCR, and its TCRdb copy is limited to in-frame clones, with some not included. The sample yields about 2.4 million clones, approximately 94% seen once. Unmatched junction bases numbered 10, after V lost 6 bases and J lost 3 bases. Germline loops: CDR1 SGHTA, CDR2 FQGNSA. This CDR3 comprises 15 residues. This chain uses TRBV7-2 with TRBJ2-7; 8 nucleotides line up with TRBD1. The sample consisted of naive CD4+ T cells sorted from blood. The subset is: CD45RA+ positively selected. The clonotype originates from a man aged 18 to 30 in good health. CDR3 nucleotides: TGTGCCAGCAGTCGTGCAGGGGGCGGTGTCTACGAGCAGTACTTC. It yields the protein CASSRAGGGVYEQYF.